This entry lists 25 T cell receptor beta chains sequenced from one sample in a study of T cell responses to AZD1222 COVID-19 vaccine. Produced via immunoSEQ multiplex PCR; TCRdb's table is partial and in-frame only. The table includes over 50,000 clones, around 84% detected once. Sequenced material: peripheral blood, taken on day 0 of AZD1222 vaccination. These receptor sequences come from an adult in good health.

This clone was detected only once. The rearrangement joins TRBV9 to TRBJ2-7; possible D gene TRBD1, 6 bases. The CDR3 is made up of 14 amino acids. CDR1 and CDR2 (germline): SGDLS, YYNGEE. V was trimmed by 5 bases and J by 2 bases, leaving 14 bases between them. CDR3 amino acids: CASSVSGTTYEQYF. CDR3 in DNA: TGTGCCAGCAGTGTATCTGGGACAACCTACGAGCAGTACTTC.

The CDR3 nucleotides are TGTGCCAGCAGCCAACCCGGCAGGGGGCCGAACTATGGCTACACCTTC. This translates into CASSQPGRGPNYGYTF. J is TRBJ1-2 and V is TRBV3-1 (or the pseudogene TRBV3-2), with 8 positions matching TRBD1. In germline, CDR1 is LGHDT, CDR2 YNNKEL (reference sequence). The V segment lost 2 bases and the J segment 2 bases; nucleotides outside the gene matches: 7. This CDR3 is 16 amino acids long.

The rearrangement links TRBV9 to TRBJ2-5, with D hard to call. CDR1 and CDR2 from the germline V gene are SGDLS and YYNGEE. The CDR3 totals 13 residues. V dropped 1 base and J dropped 4 bases, with 8 bases sitting between them. In DNA form, the CDR3 reads TGTGCCAGCAGCGTATTCCTTGGAGAGACCCAGTACTTC. Protein sequence: CASSVFLGETQYF.

The chain has TRBV29-1 and TRBJ1-2; the match to TRBD1 covers 7 bases. Germline V gene sequence: CDR1 SQVTM, CDR2 ANQGSEA. CDR3 length equals 14 residues. Losses at the gene ends were 4 bases for V and 5 bases for J; bases not matched to a gene: 10. In DNA form, the CDR3 reads TGCAGCGTTGCCCTAGACAGGGAGGGATATGGCTACACCTTC. This codes for CSVALDREGYGYTF.

The chain joins TRBV10-1 to TRBJ1-3; D may be TRBD1 (5 bases). The CDR3 runs to 16 residues. Per germline, CDR1 WNHNN and CDR2 SYGVQD (reference sequence). The V end lost 5 bases, the J end lost 2 bases, and 16 bases lay between the germline ends. CDR3 sequence reads: CASSLGLGTAGNTIYF. CDR3 DNA: TGCGCCAGCAGTTTGGGTCTCGGGACGGCTGGAAACACCATATATTTT.

CDR3 sequence: CSVERPGNEQFF. The CDR3 DNA follows: TGCAGCGTGGAGCGACCGGGAAATGAGCAGTTCTTC. The V and J genes are TRBV29-1 and TRBJ2-1; a possible D gene is TRBD2 (5 bases). V lost 6 bases to trimming and J lost 7 bases, with 13 bases between them. This CDR3 comprises 12 residues. The V gene's germline CDR1 is SQVTM and CDR2 ANQGSEA.

The CDR3 DNA follows: TGTGCCAGCAGCCAACAGACGTGGCTAGCGGGAAGGAAAAGCACAGATACGCAGTATTTT. It is translated as CASSQQTWLAGRKSTDTQYF. The chain couples TRBV28 to TRBJ2-3, with 9 positions matching TRBD2. The germline V gene has CDR1 MDHEN and CDR2 SYDVKM. The CDR3 loop spans 20 amino acids. Trimming removed 6 bases from V and 0 bases from J; junction bases left unmatched: 19.

This chain links TRBV5-5 with TRBJ1-2; weak D call: TRBD1 (6 bases). CDR1 SGHKS and CDR2 YYEKEE come from the germline V gene (reference sequence). V lost 7 bases, J lost 0 bases, and 25 bases lay in between. This CDR3 has 18 amino acids. For the CDR3, the DNA is TGTGCCAGCCGCTCCCCGGGGCAAATGAGGACAGCTAACTATGGCTACACCTTC. This encodes CASRSPGQMRTANYGYTF.

The chain has TRBV10-3 and TRBJ1-2, with 7 bases that match TRBD1. Germline CDR1 is ENHRY and CDR2 is SYGVKD. With V trimmed by 4 bases and J by 7 bases, 6 bases remained unmatched. The CDR3 has 13 residues. The CDR3 DNA sequence: TGTGCCATCAGTGGATCGACAGGGAGTGGCTACACCTTC. This codes for CAISGSTGSGYTF.

This clone was observed a few times. In nucleotides, the CDR3 is TGTGCCAGCAGCCAAGGAGGGGGCGCTAACTATGGCTACACCTTC. This sequence encodes CASSQGGGANYGYTF. J is TRBJ1-2 and V is TRBV3-1 (or the pseudogene TRBV3-2); 7 bases align to TRBD1. With V trimmed by 1 base and J by 0 bases, 2 bases remained unmatched. The CDR3 length is 15 residues. CDR1 LGHDT and CDR2 YNNKEL come from the germline V gene (reference sequence).

The chain joins TRBV19 to TRBJ2-2, with 8 positions matching TRBD2. The CDR3 sequence is 17 residues long. V shed 1 base, J shed 4 bases, and the junction held 8 bases outside the gene matches. Per the germline V gene, CDR1 is LNHDA and CDR2 is SQIVND (reference sequence). The CDR3 sequence is CASSIGSGGASTGELFF. In DNA, the CDR3 is TGTGCCAGTAGTATAGGGAGCGGGGGCGCCAGCACCGGGGAGCTGTTTTTT.

Worth noting for this clone: This same CDR3 is encoded by further DNA sequences in the sample. This chain links TRBV19 with TRBJ2-2; no clear D. V shed 6 bases and J shed 6 bases, with 8 bases lying between them. From germline, CDR1 is LNHDA and CDR2 SQIVND (reference sequence). The CDR3 is 12 amino acids. The CDR3 reads CASSRGPGELFF. CDR3 coding DNA: TGTGCCAGTAGCAGAGGTCCCGGGGAGCTGTTTTTT.

The genes are TRBV19 and TRBJ1-5; possible D gene TRBD1, 5 bases. With 6 bases removed from V and 0 bases from J, the gap between germline ends came to 18 bases. This CDR3 is 17 amino acids long. CDR1 and CDR2 (germline): LNHDA, SQIVND (reference sequence). In nucleotides, the CDR3 is TGTGCCAGTAGAGGGACCGGAGGTTTAGGTAGCAATCAGCCCCAGCATTTT. Amino acids: CASRGTGGLGSNQPQHF.

The chain combines TRBV11-2 with TRBJ1-1, with D possibly TRBD1 on 6 matching bases. The germline V gene has CDR1 SGHAT and CDR2 FQNNGV. Trimming removed 5 bases at V and 8 bases at J, with 12 bases between. The CDR3 contains 12 residues. As DNA, the CDR3 is TGTGCCAGCAGCACCGGGGGCGGGGAAGCTTTCTTT. Its protein product is CASSTGGGEAFF.

In DNA, the CDR3 is TGCGCCAGCAGCTTGGGGACAGGGGAAAATGAAAAACTGTTTTTT. Amino acid sequence: CASSLGTGENEKLFF. The chain combines TRBV5-1 with TRBJ1-4, with 9 bases lining up with TRBD1. CDR1 and CDR2 from the germline V gene are SGHRS and YFSETQ. The CDR3 has 15 amino acids. Germline trimming cut 0 bases from V and 5 bases from J; bases unmatched to any gene: 2. Based on the CDR3 plus reference TRBV5-1 and TRBJ1-4, the full variable domain is KAGVTQTPRYLIKTRGQQVTLSCSPISGHRSVSWYQQTPGQGLQFLFEYFSETQRNKGNFPGRFSGRQFSNSRSEMNVSTLELGDSALYLCASSLGTGENEKLFFGSGTQLSVL.

The chain joins TRBV6-5 to TRBJ2-7; D remains ambiguous. V was trimmed by 7 bases and J by 2 bases, leaving 12 bases between them. Germline-derived CDR1 and CDR2 are MNHEY and SVGAGI. The CDR3 is 13 amino acids. CDR3 nucleotides: TGTGCCAGCACCCCGGTGCAGACCTACGAGCAGTACTTC. Translated: CASTPVQTYEQYF.

The V and J genes are TRBV6-6 and TRBJ2-1; 11 bases are a match to TRBD1. This CDR3 region has 16 residues. V was clipped by 8 bases and J by 7 bases; unmatched bases: 13. Germline V gene data show CDR1 as MNHNY and CDR2 as SVGAGI (reference sequence). This CDR3 is CASGGQGGGQLNEQFF. Written as DNA, the CDR3 is TGTGCCAGCGGGGGACAGGGGGGCGGCCAACTTAATGAGCAGTTCTTC.

The chain uses TRBV11-1 and TRBJ2-1; a weak D match, TRBD1 (6 bases). Germline lookup yields CDR1 SGHAT and CDR2 FQDESV (reference sequence). The CDR3 consists of 15 residues. V lost 6 bases to trimming and J lost 0 bases, with 12 bases between them. In DNA, the CDR3 is TGTGCCAGCAGTCGGACAGCCGACTCCTACAATGAGCAGTTCTTC. As protein: CASSRTADSYNEQFF.

The J gene is TRBJ1-1, the V gene TRBV25-1; D remains unclear. Trimming stripped 4 bases from V and 10 bases from J, with 10 bases between. The CDR3 is 11 residues long. The germline CDR1 and CDR2 sequences are MGHDK and SYGVNS. As DNA, the CDR3 is TGTGCCAGCAGTGCGTATTTTGGAGCTTTCTTT. This gives the protein CASSAYFGAFF.

The V and J genes are TRBV30 and TRBJ2-1; 9 bases align to TRBD2. Germline CDR1 GTSNPN, CDR2 SVGIG (reference sequence). The CDR3 sequence is 14 residues long. The V and J ends lost 7 bases and 5 bases, in that order; junction bases with no gene match: 9. The CDR3 loop is CAYYLAGSHNEQFF. The CDR3, as DNA: TGTGCCTACTACCTAGCGGGAAGCCACAATGAGCAGTTCTTC. The entire variable domain, with the rest obtained from reference TRBV30 and TRBJ2-1, is as follows: SQTIHQWPATLVQPVGSPLSLECTVEGTSNPNLYWYRQAAGRGLQLLFYSVGIGQISSEVPQNLSASRPQDRQFILSSKKLLLSDSGFYLCAYYLAGSHNEQFFGPGTRLTVL.

The chain joins TRBV5-8 to TRBJ2-2, with D possibly being TRBD2 (5 bases). Germline-derived CDR1 and CDR2 are SGHTS and YDEGEE. Deletions cut 6 bases from V and 6 bases from J, with 12 bases between. This CDR3 has 13 amino acids. In nucleotides, the CDR3 is TGTGCCAGCACTCCGAACGGGGCCGGGGAGCTGTTTTTT. It translates to CASTPNGAGELFF.

The sample holds one count of this clone. The chain has TRBV18 and TRBJ2-4; no reliable D call. This CDR3 is built from 14 residues. V gave up 3 bases and J gave up 3 bases, with 9 bases separating them. CDR1 is KGHSH, CDR2 LQKENI, per germline. This CDR3 reads CASSPNEGKNIQYF. DNA of the CDR3: TGTGCCAGCTCACCGAACGAAGGCAAAAACATTCAGTACTTC.

V gene TRBV3-1 (or the pseudogene TRBV3-2) combines with J gene TRBJ2-1; 12 nucleotides agree with TRBD1. With V trimmed by 3 bases and J by 8 bases, 11 bases remained unmatched. The CDR3 length is 17 residues. The V gene's germline CDR1 is LGHDT and CDR2 YNNKEL (reference sequence). The CDR3 region is CASSHLSGTGGTYEQFF. CDR3 sequence (DNA): TGTGCCAGCAGCCACCTATCGGGGACAGGGGGCACGTATGAGCAGTTCTTC.

The chain combines TRBV28 with TRBJ2-7; 14 bases match TRBD2. The V and J ends lost 5 bases and 3 bases, in that order; junction bases with no gene match: 3. Germline V gene sequence: CDR1 MDHEN, CDR2 SYDVKM. CDR3 size: 15 residues. CDR3 sequence: CASSPGLAGGYEQYF. DNA of the CDR3: TGTGCCAGCAGTCCCGGACTAGCGGGGGGCTACGAGCAGTACTTC. Together with reference TRBV28 and TRBJ2-7, the CDR3 gives the full variable domain: DVKVTQSSRYLVKRTGEKVFLECVQDMDHENMFWYRQDPGLGLRLIYFSYDVKMKEKGDIPEGYSVSREKKERFSLILESASTNQTSMYLCASSPGLAGGYEQYFGPGTRLTVT.

This chain links TRBV7-9 with TRBJ2-3, with 11 nucleotides matching TRBD2. The V and J ends lost 5 bases and 0 bases, in that order; junction bases with no gene match: 4. The germline V gene has CDR1 SEHNR and CDR2 FQNEAQ (reference sequence). There are 16 residues in the CDR3. The CDR3 DNA reads as TGTGCCAGCAGCCGAGGGACTAGCGGCAGCACAGATACGCAGTATTTT. It yields the protein CASSRGTSGSTDTQYF.